This T cell receptor (beta chain) emerged from a study of blood T cell repertoires in COVID-19. About the study: Acute and convalescent COVID-19 samples came from the United States, Italy and Spain. T cells, B-cell-depleted T cells, or PBMCs provided the cDNA or gDNA that served as material.

Germline loops: CDR1 ENHRY, CDR2 SYGVKD. The CDR3 has 15 residues. The V segment lost 6 bases and the J segment 4 bases; nucleotides outside the gene matches: 5. As processed by the authors: Amplified reference gene primers provided the basis for estimating nucleated cell counts. Profiling relied on immunoSEQ multiplex PCR, and the TCRdb table lists in-frame clones only, not all of them. That table furnishes V, J and clone size, whereas the DNA furnished D and trimming. The sample holds about 62,000 clones, approximately 88% seen once. The source is a woman aged 60 to 75 with acute or convalescent COVID-19. Sequencing input: peripheral blood. The chain joins TRBV10-3 to TRBJ2-1; 11 bases are a match to TRBD2. CDR3 region: CAIRETSGAYNEQFF. DNA for the CDR3: TGTGCCATCAGGGAGACTAGCGGGGCTTACAATGAGCAGTTCTTC.